The rows below give T cell receptor beta chains drawn from one sample of a study of blood T cell repertoires in COVID-19. Assay used: immunoSEQ multiplex PCR; TCRdb lists only in-frame clones, some missing. The table records roughly 190,000 clones, 94% of them present only once. The source material was peripheral blood. All receptors derive from a man in his thirties or forties with COVID-19, enrolled during active disease. The CDR3 runs from the conserved cysteine through the conserved F or W. The order of the fields is D gene, J gene, clone size, V gene, CDR3 protein, CDR3 DNA. The D gene is left open where the match is weak. Clone size is given for some rows only: seen once, a few or many times, or a class if the clone is expanded.

d_gene: TRBD2
j_gene: TRBJ2-2
abundance: .
v_gene: TRBV5-1
CDR3aa: CASSPGLANTGELFF
CDR3nt: TGCGCCAGCAGCCCCGGACTAGCTAACACCGGGGAGCTGTTTTTT

d_gene: .
j_gene: TRBJ1-2
abundance: few
v_gene: TRBV20-1
CDR3aa: CSGRGDYGYTF
CDR3nt: TGCAGTGGGCGAGGTGACTATGGCTACACCTTC

d_gene: TRBD2
j_gene: TRBJ2-2
abundance: .
v_gene: TRBV10-3
CDR3aa: CAISDWGGTGELFF
CDR3nt: TGTGCCATCAGTGATTGGGGGGGCACCGGGGAGCTGTTTTTT

d_gene: TRBD1
j_gene: TRBJ1-2
abundance: .
v_gene: TRBV10-1
CDR3aa: CASSPGQGNGYTF
CDR3nt: TGCGCCAGCAGCCCCGGACAGGGGAATGGCTACACCTTC

d_gene: TRBD1
j_gene: TRBJ1-2
abundance: .
v_gene: TRBV5-4
CDR3aa: CASSTGIRTGGLGYGYTF
CDR3nt: TGTGCCAGCAGCACTGGGATCCGGACAGGGGGCTTGGGCTATGGCTACACCTTC

d_gene: .
j_gene: TRBJ1-1
abundance: few
v_gene: TRBV18
CDR3aa: CASSPPSDTEAFF
CDR3nt: TGTGCCAGCTCACCACCCTCAGACACTGAAGCTTTCTTT

d_gene: .
j_gene: TRBJ2-1
abundance: .
v_gene: TRBV5-6
CDR3aa: CASSFPGSGNEQFF
CDR3nt: TGTGCCAGCAGCTTCCCGGGGTCTGGCAATGAGCAGTTCTTC

d_gene: .
j_gene: TRBJ1-2
abundance: .
v_gene: TRBV28
CDR3aa: CASSLGREGDYGYTF
CDR3nt: TGTGCCAGCAGTTTAGGTAGGGAGGGTGACTATGGCTACACCTTC

d_gene: .
j_gene: TRBJ2-1
abundance: .
v_gene: TRBV27
CDR3aa: CASSYGVSYNEQFF
CDR3nt: TGTGCCAGCAGTTACGGAGTCTCCTACAATGAGCAGTTCTTC

d_gene: .
j_gene: TRBJ2-2
abundance: once
v_gene: TRBV11-2
CDR3aa: CASSLVLASTGELFF
CDR3nt: TGTGCCAGCAGCTTAGTACTAGCTAGCACCGGGGAGCTGTTTTTT

d_gene: TRBD2
j_gene: TRBJ2-2
abundance: .
v_gene: TRBV3-1/TRBV3-2
CDR3aa: CASSQEKASGTGELFF
CDR3nt: TGTGCCAGCAGCCAAGAAAAGGCTAGCGGGACCGGGGAGCTGTTTTTT

d_gene: .
j_gene: TRBJ1-1
abundance: .
v_gene: TRBV10-1
CDR3aa: CASSGQVNTEAFF
CDR3nt: TGCGCCAGCAGTGGACAAGTGAACACTGAAGCTTTCTTT

d_gene: TRBD1
j_gene: TRBJ1-6
abundance: .
v_gene: TRBV2
CDR3aa: CASSAGQMINSPLHF
CDR3nt: TGTGCCAGCAGCGCGGGACAGATGATCAATTCACCCCTCCACTTT

d_gene: .
j_gene: TRBJ1-1
abundance: once
v_gene: TRBV11-2
CDR3aa: CASSLQNTEAFF
CDR3nt: TGTGCCAGCAGCTTACAGAACACTGAAGCTTTCTTT

d_gene: TRBD1
j_gene: TRBJ1-1
abundance: .
v_gene: TRBV7-9
CDR3aa: CASSLQGANTEAFF
CDR3nt: TGTGCCAGCAGCTTACAGGGGGCCAACACTGAAGCTTTCTTT

d_gene: TRBD1
j_gene: TRBJ1-2
abundance: .
v_gene: TRBV11-2
CDR3aa: CASSSDPTGAYYGYTF
CDR3nt: TGTGCCAGCAGCTCAGATCCGACAGGGGCGTACTATGGCTACACCTTC

d_gene: TRBD1
j_gene: TRBJ2-5
abundance: .
v_gene: TRBV7-9
CDR3aa: CASSAGQGPQETQYF
CDR3nt: TGTGCCAGCAGCGCAGGACAGGGTCCCCAAGAGACCCAGTACTTC

d_gene: .
j_gene: TRBJ2-3
abundance: .
v_gene: TRBV11-3
CDR3aa: CASSRDSYTDTQYF
CDR3nt: TGTGCCAGCAGCCGGGACTCGTACACAGATACGCAGTATTTT

d_gene: .
j_gene: TRBJ2-3
abundance: .
v_gene: TRBV4-1
CDR3aa: CASSPTSAGFTQYF
CDR3nt: TGCGCCAGCAGCCCAACCTCGGCCGGGTTTACGCAGTATTTT

d_gene: TRBD2
j_gene: TRBJ2-1
abundance: .
v_gene: TRBV11-3
CDR3aa: CASSLATTSGAHNEQFF
CDR3nt: TGTGCCAGCAGCTTAGCTACAACTAGCGGGGCCCACAATGAGCAGTTCTTC

d_gene: TRBD1
j_gene: TRBJ1-2
abundance: .
v_gene: TRBV7-9
CDR3aa: CASRPKGADNYGYTF
CDR3nt: TGTGCCAGCAGGCCGAAGGGGGCGGATAACTATGGCTACACCTTC

d_gene: .
j_gene: TRBJ1-6
abundance: .
v_gene: TRBV27
CDR3aa: CASSLRGGPATPLHF
CDR3nt: TGTGCCAGCAGCCTCCGAGGGGGACCGGCTACACCCCTCCACTTT

d_gene: .
j_gene: TRBJ1-1
abundance: .
v_gene: TRBV12-3/TRBV12-4
CDR3aa: CASSSPAGTEAFF
CDR3nt: TGTGCCAGCAGTTCCCCGGCGGGGACTGAAGCTTTCTTT

d_gene: .
j_gene: TRBJ1-2
abundance: .
v_gene: TRBV3-1/TRBV3-2
CDR3aa: CASSQDGYYGYTF
CDR3nt: TGTGCCAGCAGCCAAGACGGTTACTATGGCTACACCTTC

d_gene: TRBD2
j_gene: TRBJ2-1
abundance: .
v_gene: TRBV19
CDR3aa: CASSQTAGALEQFF
CDR3nt: TGTGCCAGTAGTCAGACAGCGGGGGCTCTTGAGCAGTTCTTC

d_gene: .
j_gene: TRBJ1-1
abundance: .
v_gene: TRBV7-9
CDR3aa: CASTSSYRVPTEAFF
CDR3nt: TGTGCCAGCACCTCAAGCTACCGCGTACCAACTGAAGCTTTCTTT

d_gene: .
j_gene: TRBJ2-3
abundance: .
v_gene: TRBV15
CDR3aa: CATSPPNTDTQYF
CDR3nt: TGTGCCACCAGCCCGCCTAACACAGATACGCAGTATTTT

d_gene: .
j_gene: TRBJ1-3
abundance: .
v_gene: TRBV6-5
CDR3aa: CAGGISGNTIYF
CDR3nt: TGTGCGGGCGGGATCTCTGGAAACACCATATATTTT

d_gene: TRBD2
j_gene: TRBJ2-7
abundance: .
v_gene: TRBV9
CDR3aa: CASSKTTSGGGYEQYF
CDR3nt: TGTGCCAGCAGCAAGACGACTAGCGGGGGTGGCTACGAGCAGTACTTC

d_gene: TRBD1
j_gene: TRBJ2-3
abundance: .
v_gene: TRBV5-1
CDR3aa: CASSTWTGGLDTDTQYF
CDR3nt: TGCGCCAGCAGCACCTGGACAGGGGGATTGGACACAGATACGCAGTATTTT

d_gene: .
j_gene: TRBJ1-4
abundance: .
v_gene: TRBV6-1
CDR3aa: CASSEAAGNEKLFF
CDR3nt: TGTGCCAGCAGTGAAGCGGCAGGGAATGAAAAACTGTTTTTT

d_gene: .
j_gene: TRBJ2-4
abundance: .
v_gene: TRBV7-9
CDR3aa: CASSFAESKNIQYF
CDR3nt: TGTGCCAGCAGCTTCGCGGAATCCAAAAACATTCAGTACTTC

d_gene: .
j_gene: TRBJ1-1
abundance: .
v_gene: TRBV2
CDR3aa: CASSDPGQSNTEAFF
CDR3nt: TGTGCCAGCAGTGATCCAGGACAGTCGAACACTGAAGCTTTCTTT

d_gene: .
j_gene: TRBJ1-2
abundance: .
v_gene: TRBV19
CDR3aa: CASSIHTGNYGYTF
CDR3nt: TGTGCCAGTAGTATACACACAGGGAACTATGGCTACACCTTC

d_gene: .
j_gene: TRBJ1-4
abundance: .
v_gene: TRBV18
CDR3aa: CASSPGQTLKLFF
CDR3nt: TGTGCCAGCTCACCAGGACAAACTTTGAAACTGTTTTTT

d_gene: TRBD1
j_gene: TRBJ1-1
abundance: .
v_gene: TRBV7-9
CDR3aa: CASSYLAQGASNTEAFF
CDR3nt: TGTGCCAGCAGCTACCTCGCACAGGGGGCGTCGAACACTGAAGCTTTCTTT

d_gene: .
j_gene: TRBJ1-5
abundance: .
v_gene: TRBV6-1
CDR3aa: CASSEVFDSGGRQPQHF
CDR3nt: TGTGCCAGCAGTGAAGTTTTTGATTCGGGGGGCCGGCAGCCCCAGCATTTT

d_gene: TRBD2
j_gene: TRBJ2-1
abundance: .
v_gene: TRBV5-4
CDR3aa: CASSSVGGGSYNEQFF
CDR3nt: TGTGCCAGCAGCTCCGTGGGCGGGGGTTCCTACAATGAGCAGTTCTTC

d_gene: .
j_gene: TRBJ2-7
abundance: .
v_gene: TRBV30
CDR3aa: CASTEGTYEQYF
CDR3nt: TGTGCCTCTACGGAGGGTACCTACGAGCAGTACTTC

d_gene: .
j_gene: TRBJ2-5
abundance: .
v_gene: TRBV2
CDR3aa: CASSPDRREETQYF
CDR3nt: TGTGCCAGCAGTCCGGACAGACGCGAAGAGACCCAGTACTTC

d_gene: TRBD1
j_gene: TRBJ2-2
abundance: .
v_gene: TRBV7-2
CDR3aa: CASSLVGTGGLNTGELFF
CDR3nt: TGTGCCAGCAGCTTAGTGGGGACAGGGGGCCTGAACACCGGGGAGCTGTTTTTT

d_gene: .
j_gene: TRBJ1-1
abundance: .
v_gene: TRBV5-5
CDR3aa: CASSYRQTEAFF
CDR3nt: TGTGCCAGCAGCTACCGACAAACTGAAGCTTTCTTT